Here is one T cell receptor (beta chain) with its context. The antigen remains undetermined. This entry is derived from a study of tumor and adjacent non-tumor tissue in lung cancer. Study in general: On average, productive TCRbeta reads reached roughly 4.2 million per sample.

This sample's RNA came from whole unsorted tissue. A modified ARM-PCR protocol with three rounds of nested PCR amplified TCRbeta. TCRdb re-called the multiplex PCR reads through MiXCR, storing one row per CDR3 protein. The sample shows roughly 120,000 distinct CDR3 sequences, roughly 77% of them seen only once. Points from the study as a whole: Compared with tumor, normal lung showed significantly lower TCR diversity.

The V gene's germline CDR1 is SGHAT and CDR2 FQNNGV. The length of the CDR3 is 14 residues. Trimming stripped 5 bases from V and 10 bases from J, with 15 bases between. V usage is TRBV11-2 and J usage is TRBJ1-6; D call uncertain. The sequencing input was lung tumor tissue. This TCR came from a woman aged 55 to 70 with non-small cell lung cancer. The CDR3 DNA is TGTGCCAGCAGCACGGTCAGGAGGAGCTCACCCCTCCACTTT. Translating it yields CASSTVRRSSPLHF.